Listed here are 20 T cell receptor beta chains from one sample, sequenced in a study of blood T cell repertoires in COVID-19. Repertoires were generated with immunoSEQ multiplex PCR, while TCRdb's copy carries only in-frame clones and drops some. The sample lists 100,000 or so clones; 70% to 90% were seen once. What was sequenced was peripheral blood. The receptors derive from a man between 50 and 59 years old with active COVID-19.

CDR3 DNA sequence: TGTGCCAGCAGTGCTGATAGAGGGAATCGAGGCTACACCTTC. It encodes CASSADRGNRGYTF. This chain connects TRBV25-1 to TRBJ1-2, with D hard to call. Trimming took 4 bases from V and 8 from J, leaving 17 bases between them. Germline CDR1 and CDR2: MGHDK and SYGVNS. CDR3 length: 14 amino acids.

This rearrangement joins TRBV7-7 to TRBJ2-7; possible D gene TRBD2, 6 bases. The CDR3 consists of 15 residues. Germline CDR1 is SSHAT and CDR2 is FNYEAQ (reference sequence). With 4 bases removed from V and 6 bases from J, the gap between germline ends came to 19 bases. The CDR3 is CASSSSSGRNGEQYF. The CDR3 DNA sequence: TGTGCCAGCAGCTCTAGCTCCGGGAGAAACGGCGAGCAGTACTTC.

The V call is TRBV6-6, the J call TRBJ1-5, with TRBD1 identical over 8 bases. The CDR3 runs 15 residues. V lost 0 bases to trimming and J lost 2 bases; unmatched junction nucleotides: 0. Germline CDR1 reads MNHNY; CDR2 reads SVGAGI (reference sequence). Here the CDR3 reads CASSYSTGGNQPQHF. The CDR3 coding sequence is TGTGCCAGCAGTTACTCGACAGGGGGCAATCAGCCCCAGCATTTT.

The chain recombines TRBV10-3 with TRBJ1-3, with TRBD1 matching over 7 bases. This CDR3 spans 15 amino acids. The junction had 18 bases not matched to a gene; V was cut back by 10 bases and J by 9 bases. Germline CDR1 and CDR2: ENHRY and SYGVKD. The CDR3 sequence: CATTEQGDVVGTIYF. Written as DNA, the CDR3 is TGTGCCACGACGGAGCAGGGGGATGTTGTGGGCACCATATATTTT.

J is TRBJ2-7 and V is TRBV4-2, with D tentatively TRBD1 (5 bases). The CDR3 length is 14 residues. Between the trimmed V and J ends, which lost 1 base and 7 bases, there was a span of 14 bases. Germline CDR1 reads LGHNA; CDR2 reads YNFKEQ. For the CDR3, the DNA is TGTGCCAGCAGCCAAGGGGGCCGGGTCGGGGAGCAGTACTTC. Translating it yields CASSQGGRVGEQYF.

This clone was recorded only once. The rearrangement uses TRBV7-9 and TRBJ1-2; D remains ambiguous. Germline lookup yields CDR1 SEHNR and CDR2 FQNEAQ (reference sequence). Between the trimmed V and J ends, which lost 5 bases and 3 bases, there was a span of 10 bases. This CDR3 region has 13 residues. CDR3 in amino acids: CASSPGSHYGYTF. The DNA for the CDR3 is TGTGCCAGCAGCCCCGGGTCCCACTATGGCTACACCTTC.

The V and J genes are TRBV30 and TRBJ1-1; the D gene is possibly TRBD1 (6 bases). This CDR3 comprises 17 residues. Trimming cost V 2 bases and J 2 bases, with 21 bases left between them. Germline CDR1 and CDR2: GTSNPN and SVGIG (reference sequence). The CDR3 loop reads CAWSRGGGPPQNTEAFF. CDR3 DNA sequence: TGTGCCTGGAGTCGGGGCGGGGGGCCTCCACAAAACACTGAAGCTTTCTTT.

This chain joins TRBV19 and TRBJ2-3, with a tentative D call TRBD2 (6 bases). The CDR3 loop spans 15 amino acids. Trimming left V 5 bases short and J 2 bases short, with 14 bases between. Germline CDR1 reads LNHDA; CDR2 reads SQIVND (reference sequence). This CDR3 reads CASSFGGLNTDTQYF. CDR3 sequence (DNA): TGTGCCAGTAGTTTTGGAGGGTTGAACACAGATACGCAGTATTTT.

The chain joins TRBV19 to TRBJ1-5; 7 bases fit TRBD1. V gave up 5 bases and J gave up 4 bases; unmatched junction bases: 2. Germline-derived CDR1 and CDR2 are LNHDA and SQIVND (reference sequence). The CDR3 contains 13 residues. In nucleotides, the CDR3 is TGTGCCAGTAGTCAGGACAGGAATCAGCCCCAGCATTTT. Protein product: CASSQDRNQPQHF.

This clone has just a few counts. This chain connects TRBV6-6 to TRBJ1-6; D ambiguous. Per germline, CDR1 MNHNY and CDR2 SVGAGI (reference sequence). The CDR3 covers 13 residues. Trimming shortened V by 10 bases and J by 2 bases, and 9 bases separated the two germline ends. The CDR3: CATLQTYNSPLHF. The CDR3 nucleotides are TGTGCCACCCTTCAGACCTATAATTCACCCCTCCACTTT.

This sequence joins TRBV4-3 and TRBJ2-5; the D gene is possibly TRBD1 (6 bases). Germline CDR1 is LGHNA and CDR2 is YSLEER. Trimming removed 6 bases at V and 5 bases at J, with 16 bases between. This CDR3 contains 14 residues. The CDR3: CASSPLGARETQYF. The CDR3 DNA reads as TGCGCCAGCAGTCCCCTGGGGGCGCGGGAGACCCAGTACTTC.

This clone was detected only once. The chain recombines TRBV10-3 with TRBJ1-6, with D tentatively TRBD1 (5 bases). CDR1 is ENHRY, CDR2 SYGVKD, per germline. V was trimmed by 0 bases and J by 4 bases, leaving 13 bases between them. The CDR3 runs 17 residues. CDR3 protein: CAISESQGPTYNSPLHF. CDR3 sequence (DNA): TGTGCCATCAGTGAGTCGCAGGGCCCGACTTATAATTCACCCCTCCACTTT.

V gene TRBV7-2 combines with J gene TRBJ2-3; 7 positions agree with TRBD2. This CDR3 region has 16 residues. Per germline, CDR1 SGHTA and CDR2 FQGNSA. The trim removed 5 bases at V and 2 bases at J, leaving 10 bases unmatched. The CDR3 sequence: CASSGGASGATDTQYF. DNA for the CDR3: TGTGCCAGCAGCGGAGGGGCTAGCGGCGCCACAGATACGCAGTATTTT.

The rearrangement links TRBV28 to TRBJ2-7, with a possible D match to TRBD2 (5 bases). V lost 5 bases to trimming and J lost 7 bases, with 9 bases between them. The CDR3 consists of 11 residues. The germline CDR1 and CDR2 sequences are MDHEN and SYDVKM. CDR3 DNA: TGTGCCAGCAGTCTCAGAGGGGAGCAGTACTTC. It specifies CASSLRGEQYF. The full variable domain, completed using reference TRBV28 and TRBJ2-7, is DVKVTQSSRYLVKRTGEKVFLECVQDMDHENMFWYRQDPGLGLRLIYFSYDVKMKEKGDIPEGYSVSREKKERFSLILESASTNQTSMYLCASSLRGEQYFGPGTRLTVT.

The chain joins TRBV3-1 (or the pseudogene TRBV3-2) to TRBJ1-3; 7 nucleotides align to TRBD1. V was clipped by 5 bases and J by 0 bases; unmatched bases: 7. There are 16 residues in the CDR3. Germline loops: CDR1 LGHDT, CDR2 YNNKEL (reference sequence). The CDR3 spells CASSATGTASGNTIYF. CDR3 coding DNA: TGTGCCAGCAGCGCCACCGGGACAGCCTCTGGAAACACCATATATTTT.

The chain has TRBV10-3 and TRBJ1-2, with 7 bases aligning to TRBD1. The CDR3 extends over 14 amino acids. V was clipped by 6 bases and J by 3 bases; unmatched bases: 7. Germline V gives CDR1 ENHRY, CDR2 SYGVKD. The CDR3, as DNA: TGTGCCATCAGGGCCAATCAGGGGGACTATGGCTACACCTTC. It codes for CAIRANQGDYGYTF.

This sequence joins TRBV19 and TRBJ1-1, with D possibly TRBD1 on 5 matching bases. Per germline, CDR1 LNHDA and CDR2 SQIVND (reference sequence). This CDR3 is 14 amino acids long. Trimming removed 7 bases at V and 0 bases at J, with 12 bases between. The CDR3 DNA reads TGTGCCAGTAAGAGAGACAGCCTGAACACTGAAGCTTTCTTT. Protein product: CASKRDSLNTEAFF.

The gene calls are TRBV6-5 and TRBJ1-5; D is perhaps TRBD1 (6 bases). The CDR3 runs to 13 residues. Germline values: CDR1 MNHEY, CDR2 SVGAGI. V lost 6 bases and J lost 6, with 12 bases in between. CDR3 region: CASRDTGFQPQHF. The CDR3 nucleotides are TGTGCCAGCAGGGACACAGGGTTTCAGCCCCAGCATTTT.

The gene calls are TRBV5-1 and TRBJ2-1; D possibly corresponds to TRBD1 (6 bases). The ends were cut back, 3 bases at V and 10 bases at J, with 14 bases in the middle. From germline, CDR1 is SGHRS and CDR2 YFSETQ. The length of the CDR3 is 13 residues. CDR3 protein: CASSWSHQGEQFF. The DNA for the CDR3 is TGCGCCAGCAGCTGGTCACATCAGGGGGAGCAGTTCTTC.

This chain joins TRBV5-5 and TRBJ2-7; 7 positions match TRBD2. This CDR3 is built from 17 residues. Losses at the gene ends were 4 bases for V and 9 bases for J; bases not matched to a gene: 22. Germline V CDR1 and CDR2: SGHKS, YYEKEE (reference sequence). Here the CDR3 reads CASSHSLGGEGNLGQYF. DNA for the CDR3: TGTGCCAGCAGCCACTCCCTAGGTGGGGAGGGCAACTTGGGGCAGTACTTC.